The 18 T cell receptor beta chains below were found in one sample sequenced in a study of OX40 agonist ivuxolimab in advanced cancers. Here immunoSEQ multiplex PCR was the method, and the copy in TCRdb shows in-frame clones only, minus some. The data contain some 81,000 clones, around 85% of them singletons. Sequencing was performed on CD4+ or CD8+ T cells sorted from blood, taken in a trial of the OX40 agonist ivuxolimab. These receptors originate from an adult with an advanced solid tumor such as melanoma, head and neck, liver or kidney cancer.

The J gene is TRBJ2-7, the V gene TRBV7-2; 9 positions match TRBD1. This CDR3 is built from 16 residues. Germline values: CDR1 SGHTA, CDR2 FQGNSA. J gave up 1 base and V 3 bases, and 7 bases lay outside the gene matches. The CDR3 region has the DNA TGTGCCAGCAGCTTGATTTCAGGGACAGGGTCCTACGAGCAGTACTTC. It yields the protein CASSLISGTGSYEQYF.

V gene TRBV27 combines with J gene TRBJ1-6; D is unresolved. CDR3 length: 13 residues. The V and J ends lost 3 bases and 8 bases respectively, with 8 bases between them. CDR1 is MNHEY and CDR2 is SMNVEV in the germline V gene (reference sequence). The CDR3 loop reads CASSFNKDSPLHF. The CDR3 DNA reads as TGTGCCAGCAGTTTCAATAAGGATTCACCCCTCCACTTT.

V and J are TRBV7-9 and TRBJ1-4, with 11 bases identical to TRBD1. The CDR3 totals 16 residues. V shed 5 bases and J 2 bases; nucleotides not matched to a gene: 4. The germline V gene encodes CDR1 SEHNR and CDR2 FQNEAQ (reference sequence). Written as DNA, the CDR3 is TGTGCCAGCAGCGTCGGGACAGGGGGGACTAATGAAAAACTGTTTTTT. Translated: CASSVGTGGTNEKLFF. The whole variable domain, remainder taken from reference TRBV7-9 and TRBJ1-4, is DTGVSQNPRHKITKRGQNVTFRCDPISEHNRLYWYRQTLGQGPEFLTYFQNEAQLEKSRLLSDRFSAERPKGSFSTLEIQRTEQGDSAMYLCASSVGTGGTNEKLFFGSGTQLSVL.

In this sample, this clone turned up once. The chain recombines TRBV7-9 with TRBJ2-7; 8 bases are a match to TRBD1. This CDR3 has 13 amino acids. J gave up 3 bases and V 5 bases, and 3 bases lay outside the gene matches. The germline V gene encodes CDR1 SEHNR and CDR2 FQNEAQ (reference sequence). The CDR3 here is CASSIGQGYEQYF. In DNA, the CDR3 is TGTGCCAGCAGCATTGGACAGGGCTACGAGCAGTACTTC. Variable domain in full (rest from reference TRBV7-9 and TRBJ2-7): DTGVSQNPRHKITKRGQNVTFRCDPISEHNRLYWYRQTLGQGPEFLTYFQNEAQLEKSRLLSDRFSAERPKGSFSTLEIQRTEQGDSAMYLCASSIGQGYEQYFGPGTRLTVT.

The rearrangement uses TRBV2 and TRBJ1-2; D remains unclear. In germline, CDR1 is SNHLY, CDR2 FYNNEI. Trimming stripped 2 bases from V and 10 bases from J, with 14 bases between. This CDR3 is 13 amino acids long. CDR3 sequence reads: CASSERYELAYTF. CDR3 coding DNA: TGTGCCAGCAGTGAACGGTATGAGTTAGCCTACACCTTC.

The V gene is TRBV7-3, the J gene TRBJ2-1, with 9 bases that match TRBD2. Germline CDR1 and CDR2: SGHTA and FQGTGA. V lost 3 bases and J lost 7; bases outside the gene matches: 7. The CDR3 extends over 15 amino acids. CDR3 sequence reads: CASSFASGAGNEQFF. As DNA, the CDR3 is TGTGCCAGCAGCTTTGCTAGCGGGGCTGGAAATGAGCAGTTCTTC.

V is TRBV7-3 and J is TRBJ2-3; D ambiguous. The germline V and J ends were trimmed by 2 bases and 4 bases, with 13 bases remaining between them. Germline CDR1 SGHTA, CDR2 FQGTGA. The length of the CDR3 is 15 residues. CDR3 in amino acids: CASSLVGSRADTQYF. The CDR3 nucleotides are TGTGCCAGCAGCTTAGTGGGCTCTCGGGCAGATACGCAGTATTTT.

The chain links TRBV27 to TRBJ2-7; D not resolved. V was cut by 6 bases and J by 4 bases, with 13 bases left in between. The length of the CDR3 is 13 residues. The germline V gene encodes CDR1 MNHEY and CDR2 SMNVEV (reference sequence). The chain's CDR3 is CASSTERAYEQYF. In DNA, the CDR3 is TGTGCCAGCAGCACAGAAAGGGCATACGAGCAGTACTTC.

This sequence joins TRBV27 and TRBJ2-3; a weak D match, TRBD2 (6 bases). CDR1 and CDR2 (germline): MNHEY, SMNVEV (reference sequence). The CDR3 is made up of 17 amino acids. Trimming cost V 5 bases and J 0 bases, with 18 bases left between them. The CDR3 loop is CASSVKRVGPSTDTQYF. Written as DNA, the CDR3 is TGTGCCAGCAGTGTGAAGCGGGTGGGCCCCAGCACAGATACGCAGTATTTT.

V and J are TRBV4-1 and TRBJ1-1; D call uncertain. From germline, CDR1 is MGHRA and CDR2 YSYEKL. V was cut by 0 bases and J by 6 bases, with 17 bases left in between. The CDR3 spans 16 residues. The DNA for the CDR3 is TGCGCCAGCAGCCAAGAACCTGGACGGCATTTGGCTGAAGCTTTCTTT. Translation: CASSQEPGRHLAEAFF.

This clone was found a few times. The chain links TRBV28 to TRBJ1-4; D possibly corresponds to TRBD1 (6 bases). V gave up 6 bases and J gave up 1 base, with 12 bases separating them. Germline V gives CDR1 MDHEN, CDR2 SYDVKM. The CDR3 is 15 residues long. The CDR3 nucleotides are TGTGCCAGCAGCCCTTCACAGGGAACTAATGAAAAACTGTTTTTT. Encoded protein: CASSPSQGTNEKLFF.

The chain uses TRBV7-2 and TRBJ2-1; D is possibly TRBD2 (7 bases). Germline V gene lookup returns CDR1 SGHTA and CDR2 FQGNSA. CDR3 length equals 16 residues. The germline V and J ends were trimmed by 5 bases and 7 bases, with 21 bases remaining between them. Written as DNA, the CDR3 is TGTGCCAGCAGCCCCCAGCTAGGGGGGGCCAGTAATGAGCAGTTCTTC. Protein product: CASSPQLGGASNEQFF.

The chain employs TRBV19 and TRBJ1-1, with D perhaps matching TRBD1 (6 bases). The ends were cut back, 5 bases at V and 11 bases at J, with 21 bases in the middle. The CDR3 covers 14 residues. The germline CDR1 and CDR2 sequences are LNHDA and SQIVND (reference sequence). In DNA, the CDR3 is TGTGCCAGTAGTCCCTCCGACAGGCCGCTTGGGGCTTTCTTT. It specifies CASSPSDRPLGAFF.

DNA for the CDR3: TGTGCCAGCAGCTTTTGGAGGGGGGGCGGCACAGATACGCAGTATTTT. Its protein is CASSFWRGGGTDTQYF. The V call is TRBV7-9, the J call TRBJ2-3; D perhaps matches TRBD2 (7 bases). Looked up from germline, CDR1 is SEHNR and CDR2 is FQNEAQ (reference sequence). CDR3 length: 16 residues. V lost 3 bases, J lost 1 base, and 14 bases lay in between.

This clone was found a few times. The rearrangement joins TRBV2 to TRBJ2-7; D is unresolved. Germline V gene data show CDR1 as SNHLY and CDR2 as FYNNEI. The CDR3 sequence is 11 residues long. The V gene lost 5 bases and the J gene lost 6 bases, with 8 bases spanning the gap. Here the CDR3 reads CASSWLSEQYF. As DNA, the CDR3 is TGTGCCAGCAGTTGGCTTAGCGAGCAGTACTTC.

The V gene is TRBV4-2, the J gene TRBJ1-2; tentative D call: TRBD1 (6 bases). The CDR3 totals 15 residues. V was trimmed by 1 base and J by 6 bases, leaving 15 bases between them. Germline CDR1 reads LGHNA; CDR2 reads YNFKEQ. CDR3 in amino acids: CASSQGTQGRDGYTF. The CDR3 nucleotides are TGTGCCAGCAGCCAAGGGACCCAGGGGCGGGATGGCTACACCTTC.

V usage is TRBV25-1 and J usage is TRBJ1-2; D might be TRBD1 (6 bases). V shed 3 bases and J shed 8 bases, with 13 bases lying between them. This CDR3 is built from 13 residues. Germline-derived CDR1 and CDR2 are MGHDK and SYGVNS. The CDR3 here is CASSDSPGVGYTF. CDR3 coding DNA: TGTGCCAGCAGTGACTCCCCAGGGGTCGGCTACACCTTC.

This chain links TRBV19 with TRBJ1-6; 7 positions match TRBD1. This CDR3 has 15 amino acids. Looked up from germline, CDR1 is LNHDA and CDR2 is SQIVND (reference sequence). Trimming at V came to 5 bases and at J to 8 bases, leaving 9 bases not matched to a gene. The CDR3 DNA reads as TGTGCCAGTAGTTCCACCGGGACAGCGGATTCACCCCTCCACTTT. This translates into CASSSTGTADSPLHF.